The rows below give T cell receptor beta chains drawn from one sample of a study of T cell changes during pregnancy in multiple sclerosis. Method: immunoSEQ multiplex PCR; TCRdb's copy keeps in-frame clones and lacks some. The sample includes approximately 42,000 clones, approximately 80% of them seen just once. The sample consisted of CD4+ T cells from peripheral blood mononuclear cells, taken before pregnancy. These receptors were taken from a female donor with multiple sclerosis, enrolled in a pregnancy study. CDR3s leave out the opening cysteine and the closing phenylalanine or tryptophan. Each record gives: V gene, J gene, CDR3 protein.

v_gene: TRBV7-2; j_gene: TRBJ2-7; CDR3aa: ASSSDRGYEQY
v_gene: TRBV6-1; j_gene: TRBJ1-3; CDR3aa: ASSEGYWGLTGNTIY
v_gene: TRBV5-1; j_gene: TRBJ1-1; CDR3aa: ASSPLAGQGTEAF
v_gene: TRBV12-5; j_gene: TRBJ1-1; CDR3aa: ASGFPLRVNTEAF
v_gene: TRBV30; j_gene: TRBJ2-7; CDR3aa: AWSRGGSSYEQY
v_gene: TRBV14; j_gene: TRBJ2-2; CDR3aa: ASSQFEAGELF
v_gene: TRBV6-5; j_gene: TRBJ1-1; CDR3aa: ASSYSPAGYTEAF
v_gene: TRBV27; j_gene: TRBJ2-7; CDR3aa: ASSGTVRSYEQY
v_gene: TRBV6-1; j_gene: TRBJ2-7; CDR3aa: ASSAEGFGGTTYEQY
v_gene: TRBV7-9; j_gene: TRBJ2-2; CDR3aa: ASSLVAVNTGELF